These 5 T cell receptor beta chains were sequenced from one sample in a study of CD8 T cells in Susac syndrome. Reverse transcription of 0.5 to 1 ug RNA used random hexamers. TCRdb analysed the immunoSEQ multiplex PCR reads with MiXCR anew, one entry per CDR3 protein. Of fewer than 150,000 distinct CDR3 sequences listed, around 93% are singletons. The sequenced sample consisted of CD8+ T cells from PBMCs. The receptors derive from a human donor with Susac syndrome.

The chain uses TRBV5-4 and TRBJ2-1, with TRBD1 matching 9 bases. CDR3 size: 15 residues. In germline, CDR1 is SGHNT, CDR2 YYREEE (reference sequence). J lost 2 bases, V lost 0 bases, and 0 bases had no gene match. The CDR3: CASSLGTGAYNEQFF. The CDR3 bases are TGTGCCAGCAGCTTGGGGACAGGGGCCTACAATGAGCAGTTCTTC.

The chain joins TRBV7-9 to TRBJ2-5, with D unclear. The CDR3 is made up of 15 amino acids. Trimming shortened V by 1 base and J by 6 bases, and 15 bases separated the two germline ends. Germline V gene lookup returns CDR1 SEHNR and CDR2 FQNEAQ (reference sequence). CDR3 coding DNA: TGTGCCAGCAGCTTAGTGGCCCACGATCAAAAGACCCAGTACTTC. It encodes CASSLVAHDQKTQYF.

This clonotype appeared a single time. The chain has TRBV13 and TRBJ2-3; D is possibly TRBD1 (6 bases). The length of the CDR3 is 16 residues. V gave up 7 bases and J gave up 0 bases, with 17 bases separating them. Germline loops: CDR1 PRHDT, CDR2 FYEKMQ (reference sequence). CDR3 amino acids: CASNLQGGVSTDTQYF. CDR3 DNA: TGTGCCAGCAATCTACAAGGGGGAGTGAGCACAGATACGCAGTATTTT. Combining the CDR3 with reference TRBV13 and TRBJ2-3 gives the whole variable domain AAGVIQSPRHLIKEKRETATLKCYPIPRHDTVYWYQQGPGQDPQFLISFYEKMQSDKGSIPDRFSAQQFSDYHSELNMSSLELGDSALYFCASNLQGGVSTDTQYFGPGTRLTVL.

V and J are TRBV20-1 and TRBJ2-7; 10 bases map to TRBD2. This CDR3 is 13 amino acids long. CDR1 and CDR2 (germline): DFQATT, SNEGSKA (reference sequence). Losses at the gene ends were 6 bases for V and 4 bases for J; bases not matched to a gene: 6. CDR3: CSATSGVKYEQYF. The CDR3 DNA is TGCAGTGCAACTAGCGGGGTAAAGTACGAGCAGTACTTC.

The chain combines TRBV6-5 with TRBJ2-2; D unclear. CDR1 is MNHEY, CDR2 SVGAGI, per germline. The V end lost 8 bases, the J end lost 4 bases, and 11 bases lay between the germline ends. The CDR3 loop spans 13 amino acids. This CDR3 is CASSYLGTGELFF. In nucleotides, the CDR3 is TGTGCCAGCTCTTACTTGGGCACCGGGGAGCTGTTTTTT.